The entry below describes one TCR beta chain. The antigen remains undetermined. These data come from a study of shared clonotypes between healthy human individuals. Study results and caveats: Generation probabilities were higher for clonotypes shared across all four sorted-subset donors than for unshared ones.

Generated by immunoSEQ multiplex PCR, the TCRdb table keeps only in-frame clones and is missing some. There are over 1.4 million clones in the sample; 96% occur only once, and approximately 1.1% lies in the top ten. Germline V CDR1 and CDR2: MDHEN, SYDVKM. The V gene lost 3 bases and the J gene lost 7 bases, with 16 bases spanning the gap. CDR3 length: 15 residues. The sequencing input was naive CD4+ T cells sorted from blood. Subset of the sample: CD45RA+ positively selected. The sequence was collected from a man aged 25-40 years in good health. This chain connects TRBV28 to TRBJ2-4; a possible D gene is TRBD1 (6 bases). The CDR3, as DNA: TGTGCCAGCAGTTTCGGGACAAGAGAAGGGAACATTCAGTACTTC. It encodes CASSFGTREGNIQYF.